This is a list of T cell receptor beta chains from one sample in a study of T cells after yellow fever vaccination. TCRdb re-called the 5' RACE reads through MiXCR, storing one row per CDR3 protein. The repertoire holds approximately 300,000 distinct CDR3 sequences, with around 6.8% as singletons. This specimen was PBMCs, taken about 41 days after the first yellow fever vaccination. These receptors originate from a man aged 18 to 35 who received the YFV17D yellow fever vaccine. Both conserved end residues are part of each CDR3. The order of the fields is CDR3 protein, CDR3 DNA, V gene, J gene, D gene, clone size. The D gene is left open where the match is weak. Expanded clones get a size class; other rows say once, few or many, or leave the size out.

CDR3: CASRTVAVNTGELFF
DNA: TGTGCCAGCAGGACCGTAGCGGTGAACACCGGGGAGCTGTTTTTT
V: TRBV4-2
J: TRBJ2-2
D: -
size: -

CDR3: CSARDQRGGSYNEQFF
DNA: TGCAGTGCTAGAGATCAGCGGGGGGGGTCCTACAATGAGCAGTTCTTC
V: TRBV20-1
J: TRBJ2-1
D: TRBD2
size: few

CDR3: CASSQGHFWYF
DNA: TGCGCCAGCAGCCAAGGGCATTTTTGGTACTTC
V: TRBV4-1
J: TRBJ2-7
D: -
size: many

CDR3: CASSPNFRQANYGYTF
DNA: TGTGCCAGCAGTCCGAACTTCAGACAGGCTAACTATGGCTACACCTTC
V: TRBV27
J: TRBJ1-2
D: -
size: many

CDR3: CSAILSGNEQFF
DNA: TGCAGTGCGATTCTGTCGGGCAATGAGCAGTTCTTC
V: TRBV20-1
J: TRBJ2-1
D: -
size: -

CDR3: CASSLFGGPTMNTEAFF
DNA: TGTGCCAGCAGTTTATTCGGGGGGCCAACCATGAACACTGAAGCTTTCTTT
V: TRBV12-3/TRBV12-4
J: TRBJ1-1
D: -
size: -

CDR3: CASSFTNYEQYF
DNA: TGTGCCAGCAGCTTCACGAACTACGAGCAGTACTTC
V: TRBV7-2
J: TRBJ2-7
D: -
size: -

CDR3: CAISDSGIESPLHF
DNA: TGTGCCATCAGTGACTCGGGAATCGAGTCACCCCTCCACTTT
V: TRBV10-3
J: TRBJ1-6
D: -
size: -

CDR3: CASVPRGRPHNEQFF
DNA: TGTGCCAGTGTACCACGGGGACGACCCCACAATGAGCAGTTCTTC
V: TRBV19
J: TRBJ2-1
D: -
size: many

CDR3: CASSQAEYPNTGELFF
DNA: TGTGCCAGCAGCCAGGCGGAGTATCCGAACACCGGGGAGCTGTTTTTT
V: TRBV3-1
J: TRBJ2-2
D: -
size: -

CDR3: CASSLQETSNEQFF
DNA: TGTGCCAGCAGCCTACAGGAAACGAGCAATGAGCAGTTCTTC
V: TRBV12-3/TRBV12-4
J: TRBJ2-1
D: -
size: few

CDR3: CASSPVQGPGIKQFF
DNA: TGTGCCAGCAGCCCGGTCCAGGGGCCGGGTATTAAGCAGTTCTTC
V: TRBV7-3
J: TRBJ2-1
D: -
size: few